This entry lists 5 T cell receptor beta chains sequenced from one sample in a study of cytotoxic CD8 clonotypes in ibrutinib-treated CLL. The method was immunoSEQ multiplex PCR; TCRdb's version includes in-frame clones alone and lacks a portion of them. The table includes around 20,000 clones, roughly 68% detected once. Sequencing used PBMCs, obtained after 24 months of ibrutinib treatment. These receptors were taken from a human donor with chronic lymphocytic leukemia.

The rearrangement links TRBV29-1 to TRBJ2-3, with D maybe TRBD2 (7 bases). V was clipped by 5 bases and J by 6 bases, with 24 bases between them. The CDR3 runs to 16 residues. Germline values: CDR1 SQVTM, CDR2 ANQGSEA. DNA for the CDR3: TGCAGCGTTCAGATGGGCTTGAGGGGGGGCATGGATACGCAGTATTTT. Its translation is CSVQMGLRGGMDTQYF.

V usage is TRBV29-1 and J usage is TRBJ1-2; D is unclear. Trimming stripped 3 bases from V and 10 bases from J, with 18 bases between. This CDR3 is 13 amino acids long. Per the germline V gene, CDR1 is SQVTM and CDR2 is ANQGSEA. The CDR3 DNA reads TGCAGCGTTGATTCGGGGAGGGCAATCGTCTACACCTTC. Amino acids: CSVDSGRAIVYTF.

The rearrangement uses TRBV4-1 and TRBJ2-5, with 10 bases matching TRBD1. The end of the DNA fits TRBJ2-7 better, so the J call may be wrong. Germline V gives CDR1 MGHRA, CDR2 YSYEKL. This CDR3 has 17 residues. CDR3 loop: CASSQIQGQGRSYEQYF. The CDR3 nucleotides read TGCGCCAGCAGCCAGATCCAGGGACAGGGGAGGTCCTACGAGCAGTACTTC.

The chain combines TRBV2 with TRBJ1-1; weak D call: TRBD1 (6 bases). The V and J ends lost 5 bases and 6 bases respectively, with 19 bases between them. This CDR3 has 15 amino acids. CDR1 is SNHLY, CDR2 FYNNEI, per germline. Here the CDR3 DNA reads TGTGCCAGCAGTCTACAGGGCCGGGAGGATTCTGAAGCTTTCTTT. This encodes CASSLQGREDSEAFF. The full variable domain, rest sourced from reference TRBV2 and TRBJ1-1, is EPEVTQTPSHQVTQMGQEVILRCVPISNHLYFYWYRQILGQKVEFLVSFYNNEISEKSEIFDDQFSVERPDGSNFTLKIRSTKLEDSAMYFCASSLQGREDSEAFFGQGTRLTVV.

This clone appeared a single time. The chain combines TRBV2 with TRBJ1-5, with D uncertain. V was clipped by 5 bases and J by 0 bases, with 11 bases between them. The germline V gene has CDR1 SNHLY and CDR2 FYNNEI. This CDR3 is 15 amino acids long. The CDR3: CASSLPFGSNQPQHF. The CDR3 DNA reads TGTGCCAGCAGTCTCCCCTTTGGTAGCAATCAGCCCCAGCATTTT. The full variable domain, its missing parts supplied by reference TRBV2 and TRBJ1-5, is EPEVTQTPSHQVTQMGQEVILRCVPISNHLYFYWYRQILGQKVEFLVSFYNNEISEKSEIFDDQFSVERPDGSNFTLKIRSTKLEDSAMYFCASSLPFGSNQPQHFGDGTRLSIL.